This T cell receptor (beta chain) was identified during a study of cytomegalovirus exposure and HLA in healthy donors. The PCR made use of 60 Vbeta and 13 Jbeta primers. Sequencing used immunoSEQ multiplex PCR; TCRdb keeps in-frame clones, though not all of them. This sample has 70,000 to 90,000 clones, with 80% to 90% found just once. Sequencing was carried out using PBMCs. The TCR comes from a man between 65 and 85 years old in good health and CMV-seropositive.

This CDR3 reads CASSPSTSGRVNEQFF. CDR3 sequence (DNA): TGTGCCAGCTCACCTTCGACTAGCGGGAGGGTGAATGAGCAGTTCTTC. The chain carries TRBV18 and TRBJ2-1, with TRBD2 matching 14 bases. V gave up 3 bases and J gave up 7 bases; unmatched junction bases: 5. This CDR3 comprises 16 residues. CDR1 KGHSH and CDR2 LQKENI come from the germline V gene.